What follows are 5 T cell receptor beta chains derived from one specimen sequenced in a study of blood T cell repertoires in COVID-19. TCRdb's copy holds only in-frame clones and misses some; the assay was immunoSEQ multiplex PCR. The sample lists about 280,000 clones, roughly 87% seen once, with about 5.5% in the top ten. Sequenced sample: PBMCs or T cells enriched from blood (not recorded which). These receptors all come from a woman aged 40-49 years who had recovered from COVID-19.

This sequence joins TRBV7-9 and TRBJ2-7; D gene unclear. Trimming took 5 bases from V and 4 from J, leaving 6 bases between them. CDR1 and CDR2 (germline): SEHNR, FQNEAQ (reference sequence). The CDR3 runs to 11 residues. CDR3 sequence (DNA): TGTGCCAGCAGCGAACAGTACGAGCAGTACTTC. It specifies CASSEQYEQYF. The full variable domain, completed using reference TRBV7-9 and TRBJ2-7, is DTGVSQNPRHKITKRGQNVTFRCDPISEHNRLYWYRQTLGQGPEFLTYFQNEAQLEKSRLLSDRFSAERPKGSFSTLEIQRTEQGDSAMYLCASSEQYEQYFGPGTRLTVT.

The CDR3 DNA reads as TGTGCAGTCAGGGGAGACAGGGACTACGAGCAGTACTTC. The encoded protein is CAVRGDRDYEQYF. The chain uses TRBV10-3 and TRBJ2-7; 7 nucleotides agree with TRBD1. Germline CDR1 reads ENHRY; CDR2 reads SYGVKD. This CDR3 is built from 13 residues.

This clone came up a few times. J is TRBJ2-7 and V is TRBV6-5, with TRBD1 matching over 7 bases. J lost 6 bases, V lost 0 bases, and 11 bases had no gene match. This CDR3 has 16 residues. CDR1 MNHEY and CDR2 SVGAGI come from the germline V gene. The CDR3 region is CASSYSSARGLGEQYF. The CDR3 bases are TGTGCCAGCAGTTACTCTTCGGCTAGGGGGCTCGGCGAGCAGTACTTC.

The rearrangement links TRBV11-2 to TRBJ2-7; no reliable D call. CDR1 and CDR2 (germline): SGHAT, FQNNGV. The V and J ends lost 1 base and 3 bases respectively, with 4 bases between them. The CDR3 extends over 12 amino acids. The CDR3 bases are TGTGCCAGCAGCTTAGTCAGCTACGAGCAGTACTTC. Protein sequence: CASSLVSYEQYF.

The rearrangement joins TRBV11-2 to TRBJ2-3; the match to TRBD2 covers 11 bases. The length of the CDR3 is 14 residues. Per germline, CDR1 SGHAT and CDR2 FQNNGV. After removal of 9 bases from V and 4 bases from J, the junction contained 6 bases not matched to a gene. The CDR3 reads CASNSGRAPDTQYF. CDR3 nucleotides: TGTGCCAGTAATAGCGGGAGGGCCCCAGATACGCAGTATTTT. The variable domain in full, completed from reference TRBV11-2 and TRBJ2-3, reads EAGVAQSPRYKIIEKRQSVAFWCNPISGHATLYWYQQILGQGPKLLIQFQNNGVVDDSQLPKDRFSAERLKGVDSTLKIQPAKLEDSAVYLCASNSGRAPDTQYFGPGTRLTVL.